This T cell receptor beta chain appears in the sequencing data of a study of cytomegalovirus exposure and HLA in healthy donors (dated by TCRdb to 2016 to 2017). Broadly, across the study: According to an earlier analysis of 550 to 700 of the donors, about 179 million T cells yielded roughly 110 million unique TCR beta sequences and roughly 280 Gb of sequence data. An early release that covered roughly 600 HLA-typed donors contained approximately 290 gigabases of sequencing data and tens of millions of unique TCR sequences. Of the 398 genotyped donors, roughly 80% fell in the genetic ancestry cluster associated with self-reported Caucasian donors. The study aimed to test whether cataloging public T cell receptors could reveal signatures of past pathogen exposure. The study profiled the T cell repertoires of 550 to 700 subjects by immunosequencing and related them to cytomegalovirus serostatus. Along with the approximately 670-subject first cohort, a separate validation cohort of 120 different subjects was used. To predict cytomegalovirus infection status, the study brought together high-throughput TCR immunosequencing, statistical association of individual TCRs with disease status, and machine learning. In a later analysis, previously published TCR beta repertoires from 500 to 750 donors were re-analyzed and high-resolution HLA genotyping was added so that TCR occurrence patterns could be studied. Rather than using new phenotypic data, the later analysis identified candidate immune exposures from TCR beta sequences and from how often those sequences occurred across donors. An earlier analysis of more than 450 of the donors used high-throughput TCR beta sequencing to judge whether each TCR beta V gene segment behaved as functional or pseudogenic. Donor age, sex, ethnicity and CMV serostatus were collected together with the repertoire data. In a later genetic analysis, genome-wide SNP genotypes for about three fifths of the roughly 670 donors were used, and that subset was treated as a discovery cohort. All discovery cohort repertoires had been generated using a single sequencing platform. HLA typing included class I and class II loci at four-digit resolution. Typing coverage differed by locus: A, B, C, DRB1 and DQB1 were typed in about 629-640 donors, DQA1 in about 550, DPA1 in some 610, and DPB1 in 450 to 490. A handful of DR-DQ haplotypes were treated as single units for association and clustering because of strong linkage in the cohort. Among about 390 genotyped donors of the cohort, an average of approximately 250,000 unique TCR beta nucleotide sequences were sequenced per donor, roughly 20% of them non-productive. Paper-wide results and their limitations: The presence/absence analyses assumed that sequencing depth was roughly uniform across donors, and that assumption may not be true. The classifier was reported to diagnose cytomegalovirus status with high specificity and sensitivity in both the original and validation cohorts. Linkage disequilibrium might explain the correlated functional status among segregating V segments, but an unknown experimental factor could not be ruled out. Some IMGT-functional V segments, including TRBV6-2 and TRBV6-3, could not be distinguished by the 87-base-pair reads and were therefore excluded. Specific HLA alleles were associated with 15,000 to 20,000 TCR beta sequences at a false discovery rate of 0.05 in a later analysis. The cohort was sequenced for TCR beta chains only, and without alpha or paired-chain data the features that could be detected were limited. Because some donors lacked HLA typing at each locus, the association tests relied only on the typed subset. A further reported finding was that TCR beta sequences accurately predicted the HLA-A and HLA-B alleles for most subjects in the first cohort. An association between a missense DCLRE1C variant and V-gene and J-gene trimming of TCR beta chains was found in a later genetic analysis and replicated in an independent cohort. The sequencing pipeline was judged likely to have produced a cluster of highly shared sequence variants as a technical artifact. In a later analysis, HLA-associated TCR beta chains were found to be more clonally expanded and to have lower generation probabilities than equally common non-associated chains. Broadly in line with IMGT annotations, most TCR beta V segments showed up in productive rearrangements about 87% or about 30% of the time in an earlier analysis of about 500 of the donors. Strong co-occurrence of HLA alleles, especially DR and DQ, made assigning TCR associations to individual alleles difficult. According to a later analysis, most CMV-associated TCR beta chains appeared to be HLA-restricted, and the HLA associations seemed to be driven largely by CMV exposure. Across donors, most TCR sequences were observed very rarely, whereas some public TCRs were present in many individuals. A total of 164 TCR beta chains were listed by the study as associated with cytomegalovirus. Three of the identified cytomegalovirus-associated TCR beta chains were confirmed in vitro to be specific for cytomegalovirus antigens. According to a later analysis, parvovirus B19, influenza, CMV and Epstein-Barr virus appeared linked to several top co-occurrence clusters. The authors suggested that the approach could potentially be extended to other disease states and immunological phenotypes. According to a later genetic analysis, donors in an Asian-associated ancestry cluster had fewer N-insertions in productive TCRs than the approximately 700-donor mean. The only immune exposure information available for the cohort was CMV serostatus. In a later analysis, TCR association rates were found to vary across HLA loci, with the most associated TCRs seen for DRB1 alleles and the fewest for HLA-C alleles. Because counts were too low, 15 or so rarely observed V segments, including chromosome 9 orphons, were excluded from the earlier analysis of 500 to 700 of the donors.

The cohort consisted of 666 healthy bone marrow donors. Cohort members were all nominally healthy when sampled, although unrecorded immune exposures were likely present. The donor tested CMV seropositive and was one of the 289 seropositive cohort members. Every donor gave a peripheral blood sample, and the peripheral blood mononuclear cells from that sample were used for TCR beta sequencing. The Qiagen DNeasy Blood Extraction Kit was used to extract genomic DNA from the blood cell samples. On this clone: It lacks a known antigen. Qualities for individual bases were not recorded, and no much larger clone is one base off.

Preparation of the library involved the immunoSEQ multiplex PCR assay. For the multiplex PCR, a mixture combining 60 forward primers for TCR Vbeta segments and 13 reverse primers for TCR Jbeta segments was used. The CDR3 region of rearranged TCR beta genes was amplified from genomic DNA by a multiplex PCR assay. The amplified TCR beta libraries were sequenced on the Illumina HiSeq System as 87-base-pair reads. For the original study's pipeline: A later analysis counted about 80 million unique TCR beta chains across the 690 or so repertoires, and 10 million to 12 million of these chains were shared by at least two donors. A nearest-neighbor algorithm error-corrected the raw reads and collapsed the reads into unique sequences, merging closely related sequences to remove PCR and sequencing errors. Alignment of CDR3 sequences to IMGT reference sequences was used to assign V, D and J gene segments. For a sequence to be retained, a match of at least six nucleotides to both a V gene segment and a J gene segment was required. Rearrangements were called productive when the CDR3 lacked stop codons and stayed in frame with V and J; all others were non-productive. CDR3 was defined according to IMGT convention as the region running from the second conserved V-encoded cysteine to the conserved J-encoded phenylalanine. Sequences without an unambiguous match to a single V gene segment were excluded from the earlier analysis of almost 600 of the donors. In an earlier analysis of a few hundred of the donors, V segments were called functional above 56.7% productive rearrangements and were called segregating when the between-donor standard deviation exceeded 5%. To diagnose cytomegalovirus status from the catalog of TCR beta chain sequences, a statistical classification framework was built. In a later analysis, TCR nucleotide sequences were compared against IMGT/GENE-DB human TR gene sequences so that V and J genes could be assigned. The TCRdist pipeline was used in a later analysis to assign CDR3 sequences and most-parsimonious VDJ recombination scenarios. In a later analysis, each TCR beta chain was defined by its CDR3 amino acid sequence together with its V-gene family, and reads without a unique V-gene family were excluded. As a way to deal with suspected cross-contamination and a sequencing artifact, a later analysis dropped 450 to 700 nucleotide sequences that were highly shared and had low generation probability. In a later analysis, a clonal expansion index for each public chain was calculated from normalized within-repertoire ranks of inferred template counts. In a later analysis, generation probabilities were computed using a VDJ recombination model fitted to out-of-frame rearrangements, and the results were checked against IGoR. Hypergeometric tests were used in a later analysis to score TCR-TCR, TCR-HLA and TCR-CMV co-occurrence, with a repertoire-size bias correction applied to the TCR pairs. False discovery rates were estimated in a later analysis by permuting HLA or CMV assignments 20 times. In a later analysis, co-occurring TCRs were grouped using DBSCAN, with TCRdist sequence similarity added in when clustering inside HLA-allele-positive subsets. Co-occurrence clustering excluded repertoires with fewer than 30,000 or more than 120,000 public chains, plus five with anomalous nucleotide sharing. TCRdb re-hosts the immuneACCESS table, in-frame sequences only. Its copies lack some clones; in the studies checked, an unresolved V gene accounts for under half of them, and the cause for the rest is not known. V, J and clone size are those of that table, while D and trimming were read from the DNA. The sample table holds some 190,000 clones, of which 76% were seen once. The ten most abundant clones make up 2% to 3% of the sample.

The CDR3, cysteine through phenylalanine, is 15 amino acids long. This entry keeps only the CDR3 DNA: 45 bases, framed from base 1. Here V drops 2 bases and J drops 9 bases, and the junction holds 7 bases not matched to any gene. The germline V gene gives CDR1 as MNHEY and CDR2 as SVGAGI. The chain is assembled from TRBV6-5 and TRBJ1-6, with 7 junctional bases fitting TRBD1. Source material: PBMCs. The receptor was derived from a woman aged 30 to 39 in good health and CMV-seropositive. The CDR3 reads CASSYRYRGVSPLHF. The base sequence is TGTGCCAGCAGTTACCGCTACAGGGGCGTTTCACCCCTCCACTTT.